This is a list of T cell receptor beta chains from one sample in a study of T cells in Graves' hyperthyroidism and ophthalmopathy. Each CDR3 protein is one row after TCRdb ran MiXCR on the multiplex PCR reads. The sample contains 500,000 to 650,000 distinct CDR3 sequences, roughly 17% of which appear only once. The sequenced sample was blood. The receptors shown here come from a young woman with Graves' ophthalmopathy. Each CDR3 is given with its conserved first and last residue. The D gene is left open where the match is weak. Only some rows state a clone size, as once, few, many or a class for expanded clones.

TRBV27,-,few,TRBJ1-1,TGTGCCAGCAAAATCGGGACATTCACTGAAGCTTTCTTT,CASKIGTFTEAFF
TRBV30,TRBD1,-,TRBJ1-6,TGTGCCTGGACCGGGACAGGGGATTCACCCCTCCACTTT,CAWTGTGDSPLHF
TRBV28,-,many,TRBJ1-2,TGTGCCAGCAGCGATCGGGACGGACATAACTATGGCTACACCTTC,CASSDRDGHNYGYTF
TRBV30,-,many,TRBJ2-1,TGTGCCTGCGCAGGAGTGGGGGCCAATGAGCAGTTCTTC,CACAGVGANEQFF
TRBV6-1,TRBD1,many,TRBJ1-2,TGTGCCAGCAGTTCCCGGGACAGGGCCATCTATGGCTACACCTTC,CASSSRDRAIYGYTF
TRBV7-2,TRBD2,-,TRBJ2-7,TGTGCCAGCAGCTACACCGGCGGGAGGGCCCCCACCTACGAGCAGTACTTC,CASSYTGGRAPTYEQYF
TRBV4-2,-,few,TRBJ2-7,TGTGCCAGCAGCCAAGAGAAGGGCCACGAGCAGTACTTC,CASSQEKGHEQYF
TRBV5-5,TRBD2,many,TRBJ2-7,TGTGCCAGCAGCTTGGATGCAGCGGGAATATACGAGCAGTACTTC,CASSLDAAGIYEQYF
TRBV5-1,-,many,TRBJ1-1,TGCGCCAGCAGCCCCTTGGGTCCCATGAACACTGAAGCTTTCTTT,CASSPLGPMNTEAFF
TRBV9,-,few,TRBJ1-5,TGTGCCAGCAGCGTAGAGGGCAGGAGCAATCAGCCCCAGCATTTT,CASSVEGRSNQPQHF